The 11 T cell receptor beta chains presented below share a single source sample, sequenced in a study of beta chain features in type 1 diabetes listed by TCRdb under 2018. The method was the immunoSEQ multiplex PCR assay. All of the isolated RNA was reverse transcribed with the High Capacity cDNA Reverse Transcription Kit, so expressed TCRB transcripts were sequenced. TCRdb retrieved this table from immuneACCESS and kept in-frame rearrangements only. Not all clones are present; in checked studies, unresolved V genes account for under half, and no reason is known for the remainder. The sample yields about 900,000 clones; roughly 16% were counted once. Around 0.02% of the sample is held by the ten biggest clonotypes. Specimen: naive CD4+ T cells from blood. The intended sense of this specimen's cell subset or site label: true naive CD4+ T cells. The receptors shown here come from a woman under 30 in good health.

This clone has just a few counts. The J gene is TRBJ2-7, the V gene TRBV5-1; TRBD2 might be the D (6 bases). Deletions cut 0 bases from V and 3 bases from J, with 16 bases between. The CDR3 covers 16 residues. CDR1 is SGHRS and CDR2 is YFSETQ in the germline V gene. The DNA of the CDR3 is TGCGCCAGCAGCTTGGCTGGGAGGACACAAAACTACGAGCAGTACTTC. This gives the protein CASSLAGRTQNYEQYF. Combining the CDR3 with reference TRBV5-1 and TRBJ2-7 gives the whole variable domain KAGVTQTPRYLIKTRGQQVTLSCSPISGHRSVSWYQQTPGQGLQFLFEYFSETQRNKGNFPGRFSGRQFSNSRSEMNVSTLELGDSALYLCASSLAGRTQNYEQYFGPGTRLTVT.

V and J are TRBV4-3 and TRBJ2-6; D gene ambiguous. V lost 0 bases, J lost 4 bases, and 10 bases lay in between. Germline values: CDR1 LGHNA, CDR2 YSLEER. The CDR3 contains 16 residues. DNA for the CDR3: TGCGCCAGCAGCCAAGAGCAGGATGCCGGGGCCAACGTCCTGACTTTC. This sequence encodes CASSQEQDAGANVLTF.

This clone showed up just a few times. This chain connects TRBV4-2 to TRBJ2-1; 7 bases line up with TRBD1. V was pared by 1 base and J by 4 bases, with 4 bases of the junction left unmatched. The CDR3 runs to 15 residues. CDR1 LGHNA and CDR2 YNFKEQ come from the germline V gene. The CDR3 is CASSQGTGAYNEQFF. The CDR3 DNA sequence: TGTGCCAGCAGCCAAGGGACAGGAGCGTACAATGAGCAGTTCTTC.

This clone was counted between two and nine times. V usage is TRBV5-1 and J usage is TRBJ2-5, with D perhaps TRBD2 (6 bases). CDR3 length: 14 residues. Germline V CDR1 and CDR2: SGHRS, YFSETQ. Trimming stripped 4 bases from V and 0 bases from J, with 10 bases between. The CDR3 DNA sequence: TGCGCCAGCAGCGTGGGACTTAACCAAGAGACCCAGTACTTC. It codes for CASSVGLNQETQYF.

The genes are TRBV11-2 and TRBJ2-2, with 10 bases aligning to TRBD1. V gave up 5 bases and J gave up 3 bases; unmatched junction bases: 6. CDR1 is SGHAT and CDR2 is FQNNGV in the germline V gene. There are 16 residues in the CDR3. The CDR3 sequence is CASSPRTGGDTGELFF. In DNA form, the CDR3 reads TGTGCCAGCAGCCCCCGGACAGGGGGGGACACCGGGGAGCTGTTTTTT. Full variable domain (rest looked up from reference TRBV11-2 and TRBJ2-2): EAGVAQSPRYKIIEKRQSVAFWCNPISGHATLYWYQQILGQGPKLLIQFQNNGVVDDSQLPKDRFSAERLKGVDSTLKIQPAKLEDSAVYLCASSPRTGGDTGELFFGEGSRLTVL.

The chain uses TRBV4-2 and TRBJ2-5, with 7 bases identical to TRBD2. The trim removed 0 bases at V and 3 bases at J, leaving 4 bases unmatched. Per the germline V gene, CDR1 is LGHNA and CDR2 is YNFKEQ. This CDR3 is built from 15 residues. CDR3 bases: TGTGCCAGCAGCCAAGATAGGGCGGGAGAAGAGACCCAGTACTTC. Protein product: CASSQDRAGEETQYF.

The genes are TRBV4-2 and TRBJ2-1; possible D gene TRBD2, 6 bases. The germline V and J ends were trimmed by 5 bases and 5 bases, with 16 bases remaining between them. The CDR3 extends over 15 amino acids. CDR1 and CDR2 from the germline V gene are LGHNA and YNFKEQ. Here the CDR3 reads CASSTRLEGNNEQFF. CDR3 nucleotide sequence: TGTGCCAGCAGCACCCGACTGGAGGGCAACAATGAGCAGTTCTTC.

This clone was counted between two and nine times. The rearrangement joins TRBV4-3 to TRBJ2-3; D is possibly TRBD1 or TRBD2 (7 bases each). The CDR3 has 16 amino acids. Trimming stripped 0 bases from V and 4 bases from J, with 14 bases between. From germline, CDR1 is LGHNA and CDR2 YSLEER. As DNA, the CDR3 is TGCGCCAGCAGCCAAGAAGGGGGAGGGGGCGCAGATACGCAGTATTTT. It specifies CASSQEGGGGADTQYF.

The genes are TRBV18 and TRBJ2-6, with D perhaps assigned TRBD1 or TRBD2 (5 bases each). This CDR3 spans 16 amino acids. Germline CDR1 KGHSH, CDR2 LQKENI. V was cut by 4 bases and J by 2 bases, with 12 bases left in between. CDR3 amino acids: CASSRFEGPGANVLTF. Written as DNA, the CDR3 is TGTGCCAGCTCACGGTTCGAGGGGCCTGGGGCCAACGTCCTGACTTTC.

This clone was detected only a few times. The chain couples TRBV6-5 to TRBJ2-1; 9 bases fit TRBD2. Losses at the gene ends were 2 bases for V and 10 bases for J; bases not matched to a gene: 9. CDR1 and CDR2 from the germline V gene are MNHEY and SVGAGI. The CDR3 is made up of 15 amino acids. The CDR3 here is CASSYKAGGQTEQFF. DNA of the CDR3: TGTGCCAGCAGTTACAAAGCGGGAGGCCAAACGGAGCAGTTCTTC.

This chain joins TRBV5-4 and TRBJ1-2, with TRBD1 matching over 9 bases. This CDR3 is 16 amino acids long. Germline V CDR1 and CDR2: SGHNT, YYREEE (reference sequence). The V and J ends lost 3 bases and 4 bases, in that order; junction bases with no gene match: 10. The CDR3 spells CASSSGGTGSLYGYTF. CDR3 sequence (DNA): TGTGCCAGCAGCTCGGGGGGGACAGGGAGTCTCTATGGCTACACCTTC.